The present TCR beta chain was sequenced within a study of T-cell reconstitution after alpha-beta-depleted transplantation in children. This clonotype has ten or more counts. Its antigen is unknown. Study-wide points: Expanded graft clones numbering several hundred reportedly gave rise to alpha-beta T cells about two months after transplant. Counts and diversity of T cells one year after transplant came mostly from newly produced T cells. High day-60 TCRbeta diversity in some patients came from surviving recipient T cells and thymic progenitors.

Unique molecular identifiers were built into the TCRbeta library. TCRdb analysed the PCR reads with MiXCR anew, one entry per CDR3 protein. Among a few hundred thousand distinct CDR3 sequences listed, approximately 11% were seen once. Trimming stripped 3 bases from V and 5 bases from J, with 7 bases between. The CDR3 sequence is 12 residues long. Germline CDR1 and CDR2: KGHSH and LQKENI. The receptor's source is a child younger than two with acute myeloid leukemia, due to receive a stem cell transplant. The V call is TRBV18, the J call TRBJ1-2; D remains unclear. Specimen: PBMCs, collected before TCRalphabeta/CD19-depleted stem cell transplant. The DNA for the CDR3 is TGTGCCAGCTCACCTGGTGTTTATGGCTACACCTTC. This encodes CASSPGVYGYTF. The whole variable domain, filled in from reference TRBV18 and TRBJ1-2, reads NAGVMQNPRHLVRRRGQEARLRCSPMKGHSHVYWYRQLPEEGLKFMVYLQKENIIDESGMPKERFSAEFPKEGPSILRIQQVVRGDSAAYFCASSPGVYGYTFGSGTRLTVV.